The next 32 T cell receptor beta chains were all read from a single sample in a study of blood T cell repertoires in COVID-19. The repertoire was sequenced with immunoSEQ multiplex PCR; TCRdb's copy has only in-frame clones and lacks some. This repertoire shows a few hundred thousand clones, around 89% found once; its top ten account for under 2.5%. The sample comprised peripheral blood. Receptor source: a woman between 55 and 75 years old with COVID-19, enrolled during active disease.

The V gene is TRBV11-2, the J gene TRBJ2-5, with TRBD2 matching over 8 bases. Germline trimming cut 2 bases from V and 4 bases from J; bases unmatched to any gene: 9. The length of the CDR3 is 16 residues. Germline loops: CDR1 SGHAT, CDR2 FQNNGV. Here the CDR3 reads CASSLPAGSGGETQYF. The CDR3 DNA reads TGTGCCAGCAGCTTACCGGCCGGCAGCGGGGGAGAGACCCAGTACTTC.

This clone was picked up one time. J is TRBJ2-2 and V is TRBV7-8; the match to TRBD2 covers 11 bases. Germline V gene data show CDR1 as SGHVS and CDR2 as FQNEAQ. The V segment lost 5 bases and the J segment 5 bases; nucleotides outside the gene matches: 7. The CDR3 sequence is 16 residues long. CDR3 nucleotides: TGTGCCAGCAGCCCCCTATCTAGCGGGGGGACCGGGGAGCTGTTTTTT. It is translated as CASSPLSSGGTGELFF.

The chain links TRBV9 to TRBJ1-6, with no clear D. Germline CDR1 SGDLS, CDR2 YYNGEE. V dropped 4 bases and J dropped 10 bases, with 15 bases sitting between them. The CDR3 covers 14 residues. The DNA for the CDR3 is TGTGCCAGCAGCCTTGGACTTTCCGGGTCACCCCTCCACTTT. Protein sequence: CASSLGLSGSPLHF.

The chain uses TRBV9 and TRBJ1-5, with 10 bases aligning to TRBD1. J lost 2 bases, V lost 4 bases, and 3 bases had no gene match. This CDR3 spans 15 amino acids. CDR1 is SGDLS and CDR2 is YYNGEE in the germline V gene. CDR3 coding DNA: TGTGCCAGCAGCAGGGACAGGGGAGGCAATCAGCCCCAGCATTTT. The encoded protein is CASSRDRGGNQPQHF.

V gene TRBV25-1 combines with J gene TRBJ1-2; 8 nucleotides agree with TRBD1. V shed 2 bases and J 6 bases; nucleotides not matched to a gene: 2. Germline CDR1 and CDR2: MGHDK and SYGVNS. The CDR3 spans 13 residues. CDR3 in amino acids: CASSEGDRHGYTF. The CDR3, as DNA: TGTGCCAGCAGTGAAGGGGACAGGCATGGCTACACCTTC.

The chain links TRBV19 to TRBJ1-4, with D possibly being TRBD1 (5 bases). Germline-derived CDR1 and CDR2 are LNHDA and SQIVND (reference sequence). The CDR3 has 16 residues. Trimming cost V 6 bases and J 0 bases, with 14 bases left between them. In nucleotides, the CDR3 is TGTGCCAGTAGCCGACTCGCAGGGCCAACTAATGAAAAACTGTTTTTT. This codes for CASSRLAGPTNEKLFF. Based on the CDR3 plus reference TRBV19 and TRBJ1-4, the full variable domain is DGGITQSPKYLFRKEGQNVTLSCEQNLNHDAMYWYRQDPGQGLRLIYYSQIVNDFQKGDIAEGYSVSREKKESFPLTVTSAQKNPTAFYLCASSRLAGPTNEKLFFGSGTQLSVL.

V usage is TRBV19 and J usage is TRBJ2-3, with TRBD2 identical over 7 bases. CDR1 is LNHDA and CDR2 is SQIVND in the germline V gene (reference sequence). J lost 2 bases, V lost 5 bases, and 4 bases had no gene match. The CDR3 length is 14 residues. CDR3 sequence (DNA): TGTGCCAGTAGTCCGGGACTAAACACAGATACGCAGTATTTT. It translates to CASSPGLNTDTQYF.

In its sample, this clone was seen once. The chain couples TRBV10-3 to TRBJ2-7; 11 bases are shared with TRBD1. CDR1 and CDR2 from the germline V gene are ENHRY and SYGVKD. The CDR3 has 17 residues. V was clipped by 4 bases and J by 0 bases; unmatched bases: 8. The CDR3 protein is CAISAGTGGFSSYEQYF. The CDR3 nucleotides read TGTGCCATCAGTGCCGGGACAGGGGGTTTTAGCTCCTACGAGCAGTACTTC.

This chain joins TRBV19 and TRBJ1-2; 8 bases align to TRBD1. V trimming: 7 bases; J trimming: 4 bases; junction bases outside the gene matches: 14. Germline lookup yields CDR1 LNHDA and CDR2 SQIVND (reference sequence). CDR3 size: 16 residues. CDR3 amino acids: CASTDTADRVGYGYTF. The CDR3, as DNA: TGTGCCAGTACCGACACGGCGGACAGGGTGGGCTATGGCTACACCTTC.

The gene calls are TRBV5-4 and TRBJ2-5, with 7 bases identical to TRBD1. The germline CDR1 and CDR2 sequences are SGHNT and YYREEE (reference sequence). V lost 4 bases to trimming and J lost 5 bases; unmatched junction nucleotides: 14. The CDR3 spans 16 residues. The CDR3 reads CASSGLGTEKRETQYF. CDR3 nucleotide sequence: TGTGCCAGCAGCGGCTTAGGGACAGAGAAACGGGAGACCCAGTACTTC.

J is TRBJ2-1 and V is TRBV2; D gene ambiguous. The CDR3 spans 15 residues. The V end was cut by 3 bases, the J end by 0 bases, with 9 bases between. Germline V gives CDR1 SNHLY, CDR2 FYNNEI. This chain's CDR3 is CASSEESSSYNEQFF. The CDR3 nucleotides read TGTGCCAGCAGTGAGGAGTCAAGCTCCTACAATGAGCAGTTCTTC.

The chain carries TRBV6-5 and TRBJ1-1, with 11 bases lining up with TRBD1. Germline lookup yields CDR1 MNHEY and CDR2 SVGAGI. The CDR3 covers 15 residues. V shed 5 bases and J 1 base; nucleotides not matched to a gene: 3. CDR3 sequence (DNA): TGTGCCAGCAGTCTCGGGACAGGGGGGAACACTGAAGCTTTCTTT. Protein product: CASSLGTGGNTEAFF.

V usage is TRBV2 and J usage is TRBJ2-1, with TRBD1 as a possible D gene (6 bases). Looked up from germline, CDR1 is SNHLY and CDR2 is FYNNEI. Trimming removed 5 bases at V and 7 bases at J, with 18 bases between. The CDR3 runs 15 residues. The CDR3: CASSFQGQPANEQFF. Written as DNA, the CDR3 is TGTGCCAGCAGTTTTCAGGGACAACCGGCTAATGAGCAGTTCTTC.

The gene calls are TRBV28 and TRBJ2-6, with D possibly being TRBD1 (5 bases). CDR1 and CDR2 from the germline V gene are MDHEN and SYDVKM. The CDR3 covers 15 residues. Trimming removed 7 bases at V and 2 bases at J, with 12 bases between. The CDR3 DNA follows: TGTGCCAGCATCCCTCAGGGTGCTGGGGCCAACGTCCTGACTTTC. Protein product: CASIPQGAGANVLTF.

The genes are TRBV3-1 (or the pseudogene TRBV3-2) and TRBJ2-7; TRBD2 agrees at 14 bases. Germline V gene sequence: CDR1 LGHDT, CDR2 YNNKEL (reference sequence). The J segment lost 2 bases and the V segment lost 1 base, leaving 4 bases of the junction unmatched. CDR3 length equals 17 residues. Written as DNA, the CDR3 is TGTGCCAGCAGCCAAGGGACTAGCGGGGGGAAAGCCTACGAGCAGTACTTC. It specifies CASSQGTSGGKAYEQYF.

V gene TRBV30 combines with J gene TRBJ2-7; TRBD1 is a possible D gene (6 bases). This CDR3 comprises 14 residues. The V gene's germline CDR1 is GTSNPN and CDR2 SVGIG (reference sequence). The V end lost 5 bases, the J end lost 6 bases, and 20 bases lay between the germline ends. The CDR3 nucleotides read TGTGCCTGGGACTACGGGAACAGGGCGGGCGAGCAGTACTTC. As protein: CAWDYGNRAGEQYF. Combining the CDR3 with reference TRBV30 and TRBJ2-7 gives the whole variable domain SQTIHQWPATLVQPVGSPLSLECTVEGTSNPNLYWYRQAAGRGLQLLFYSVGIGQISSEVPQNLSASRPQDRQFILSSKKLLLSDSGFYLCAWDYGNRAGEQYFGPGTRLTVT.

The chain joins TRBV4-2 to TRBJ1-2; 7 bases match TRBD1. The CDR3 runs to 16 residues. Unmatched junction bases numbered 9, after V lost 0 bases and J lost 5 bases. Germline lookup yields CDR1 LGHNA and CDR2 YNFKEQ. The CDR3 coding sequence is TGTGCCAGCAGCCAAGATCAGGCAAGGGGGCAGTATGGCTACACCTTC. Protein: CASSQDQARGQYGYTF.

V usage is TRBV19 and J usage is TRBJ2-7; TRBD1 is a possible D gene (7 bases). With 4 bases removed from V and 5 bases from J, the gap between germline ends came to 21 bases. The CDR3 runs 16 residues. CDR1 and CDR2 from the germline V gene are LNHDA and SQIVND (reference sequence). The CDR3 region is CASSNPDRDWRNEQYF. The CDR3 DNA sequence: TGTGCCAGTAGTAATCCTGACAGGGACTGGAGGAACGAGCAGTACTTC. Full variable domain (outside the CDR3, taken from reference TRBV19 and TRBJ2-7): DGGITQSPKYLFRKEGQNVTLSCEQNLNHDAMYWYRQDPGQGLRLIYYSQIVNDFQKGDIAEGYSVSREKKESFPLTVTSAQKNPTAFYLCASSNPDRDWRNEQYFGPGTRLTVT.

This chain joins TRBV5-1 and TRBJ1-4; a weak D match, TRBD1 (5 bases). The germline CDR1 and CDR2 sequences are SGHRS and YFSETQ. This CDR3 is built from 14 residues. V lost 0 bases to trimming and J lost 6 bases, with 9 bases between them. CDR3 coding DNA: TGCGCCAGCAGCTTGGAGTGGGGCGATGAAAAACTGTTTTTT. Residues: CASSLEWGDEKLFF. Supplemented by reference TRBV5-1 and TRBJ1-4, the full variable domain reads KAGVTQTPRYLIKTRGQQVTLSCSPISGHRSVSWYQQTPGQGLQFLFEYFSETQRNKGNFPGRFSGRQFSNSRSEMNVSTLELGDSALYLCASSLEWGDEKLFFGSGTQLSVL.

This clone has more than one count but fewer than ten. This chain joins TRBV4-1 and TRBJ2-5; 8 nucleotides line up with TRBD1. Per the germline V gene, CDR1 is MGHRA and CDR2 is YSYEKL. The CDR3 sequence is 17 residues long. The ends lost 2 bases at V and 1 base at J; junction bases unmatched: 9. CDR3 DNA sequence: TGCGCCAGCAGCCAAAGCCCCTCGACAGGGGCCCAAGAGACCCAGTACTTC. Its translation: CASSQSPSTGAQETQYF.

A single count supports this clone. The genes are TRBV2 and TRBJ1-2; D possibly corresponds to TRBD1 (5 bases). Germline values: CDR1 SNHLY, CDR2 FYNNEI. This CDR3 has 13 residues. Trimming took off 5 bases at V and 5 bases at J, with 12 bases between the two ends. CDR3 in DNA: TGTGCCAGCAGTTCAGGGTTAGGATATGGCTACACCTTC. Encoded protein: CASSSGLGYGYTF. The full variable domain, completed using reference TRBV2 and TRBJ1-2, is EPEVTQTPSHQVTQMGQEVILRCVPISNHLYFYWYRQILGQKVEFLVSFYNNEISEKSEIFDDQFSVERPDGSNFTLKIRSTKLEDSAMYFCASSSGLGYGYTFGSGTRLTVV.

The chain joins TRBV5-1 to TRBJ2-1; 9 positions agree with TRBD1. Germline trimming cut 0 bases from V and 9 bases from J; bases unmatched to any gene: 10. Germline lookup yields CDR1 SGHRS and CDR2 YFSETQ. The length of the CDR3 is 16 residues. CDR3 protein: CASSLDPAGQGSEQFF. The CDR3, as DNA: TGCGCCAGCAGCTTGGATCCGGCGGGACAGGGTTCTGAGCAGTTCTTC. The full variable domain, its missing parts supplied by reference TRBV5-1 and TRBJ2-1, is KAGVTQTPRYLIKTRGQQVTLSCSPISGHRSVSWYQQTPGQGLQFLFEYFSETQRNKGNFPGRFSGRQFSNSRSEMNVSTLELGDSALYLCASSLDPAGQGSEQFFGPGTRLTVL.

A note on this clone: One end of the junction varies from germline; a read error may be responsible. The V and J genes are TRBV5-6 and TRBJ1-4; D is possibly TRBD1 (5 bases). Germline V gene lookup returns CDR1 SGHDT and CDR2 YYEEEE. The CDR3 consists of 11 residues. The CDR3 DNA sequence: TGTGCCAGCAGCTTGGAACAGGTCCAGGTTTTT. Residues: CASSLEQVQVF.

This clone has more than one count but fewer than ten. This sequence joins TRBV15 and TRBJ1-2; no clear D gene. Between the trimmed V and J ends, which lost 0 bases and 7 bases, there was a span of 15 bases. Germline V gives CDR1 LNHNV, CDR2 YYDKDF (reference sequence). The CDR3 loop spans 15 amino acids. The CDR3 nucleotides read TGTGCCACCAGCAGAGATGCCACGGCCGGCGGTGGCTACACCTTC. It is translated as CATSRDATAGGGYTF.

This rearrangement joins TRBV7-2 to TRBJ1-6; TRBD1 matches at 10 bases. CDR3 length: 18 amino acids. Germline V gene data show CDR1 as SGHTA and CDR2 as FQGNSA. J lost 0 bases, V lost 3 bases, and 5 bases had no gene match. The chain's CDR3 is CASSFRDRGSSYNSPLHF. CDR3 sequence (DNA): TGTGCCAGCAGCTTCCGGGACAGGGGAAGCTCCTATAATTCACCCCTCCACTTT.

The CDR3 spells CASTRTGGAGETQYF. CDR3 bases: TGTGCCAGCACCCGAACTGGGGGCGCAGGGGAGACCCAGTACTTC. The V gene is TRBV14, the J gene TRBJ2-5; possibly TRBD1 for D (6 bases). Germline CDR1 reads SGHDN; CDR2 reads FVKESK. V shed 7 bases and J shed 5 bases, with 20 bases lying between them. This CDR3 has 15 amino acids.

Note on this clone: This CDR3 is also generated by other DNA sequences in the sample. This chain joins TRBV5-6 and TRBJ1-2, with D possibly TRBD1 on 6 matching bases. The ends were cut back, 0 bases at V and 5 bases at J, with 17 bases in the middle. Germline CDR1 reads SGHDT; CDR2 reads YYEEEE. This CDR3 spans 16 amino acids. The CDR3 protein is CASSLAGRRGYYGYTF. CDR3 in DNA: TGTGCCAGCAGCTTGGCGGGCCGCAGGGGCTATTATGGCTACACCTTC.

CDR3 coding DNA: TGTGCCAGCAGCTCCCAGGCGGGGGCCCCTGGGAGGGCCCAGTACTTC. It yields the protein CASSSQAGAPGRAQYF. This rearrangement joins TRBV7-2 to TRBJ2-5; maybe TRBD2 (7 bases). The length of the CDR3 is 16 residues. CDR1 is SGHTA, CDR2 FQGNSA, per germline. The V gene lost 4 bases and the J gene lost 9 bases, with 24 bases spanning the gap.

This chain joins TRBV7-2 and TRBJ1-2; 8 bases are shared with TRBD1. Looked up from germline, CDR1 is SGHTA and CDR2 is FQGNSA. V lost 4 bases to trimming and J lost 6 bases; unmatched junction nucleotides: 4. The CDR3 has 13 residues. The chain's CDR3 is CASSYSQGDGYTF. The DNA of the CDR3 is TGTGCCAGCAGCTACTCACAGGGGGATGGCTACACCTTC.

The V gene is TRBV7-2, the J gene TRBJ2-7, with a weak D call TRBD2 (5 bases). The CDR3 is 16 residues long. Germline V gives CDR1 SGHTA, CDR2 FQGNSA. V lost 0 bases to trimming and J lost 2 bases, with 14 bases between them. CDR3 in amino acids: CASSLAFDDGAYEQYF. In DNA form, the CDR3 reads TGTGCCAGCAGCTTAGCTTTCGACGACGGGGCCTACGAGCAGTACTTC. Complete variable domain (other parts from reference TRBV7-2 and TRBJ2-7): GAGVSQSPSNKVTEKGKDVELRCDPISGHTALYWYRQSLGQGLEFLIYFQGNSAPDKSGLPSDRFSAERTGGSVSTLTIQRTQQEDSAVYLCASSLAFDDGAYEQYFGPGTRLTVT.

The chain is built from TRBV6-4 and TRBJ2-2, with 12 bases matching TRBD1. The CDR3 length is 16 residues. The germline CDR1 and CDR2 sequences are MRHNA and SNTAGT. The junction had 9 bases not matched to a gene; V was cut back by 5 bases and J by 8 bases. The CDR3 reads CASSSGQGAPRGELFF. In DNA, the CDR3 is TGTGCCAGCAGTTCGGGACAGGGGGCGCCGAGAGGGGAGCTGTTTTTT.

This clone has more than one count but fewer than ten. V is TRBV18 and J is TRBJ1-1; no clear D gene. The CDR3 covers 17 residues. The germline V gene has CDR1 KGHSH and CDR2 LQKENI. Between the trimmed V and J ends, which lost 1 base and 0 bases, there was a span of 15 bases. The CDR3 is CASSPQPYYTLNTEAFF. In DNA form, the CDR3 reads TGTGCCAGCTCACCACAGCCTTACTATACTCTGAACACTGAAGCTTTCTTT. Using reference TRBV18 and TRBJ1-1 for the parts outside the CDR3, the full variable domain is NAGVMQNPRHLVRRRGQEARLRCSPMKGHSHVYWYRQLPEEGLKFMVYLQKENIIDESGMPKERFSAEFPKEGPSILRIQQVVRGDSAAYFCASSPQPYYTLNTEAFFGQGTRLTVV.